Below are 16 T cell receptor beta chains sequenced from a single sample in a study of blood T cells in healthy people across ages. Alongside a J-beta primer mix, a sample-barcoded 5' primer served in a second PCR lasting roughly 7 to 11 cycles. TCRdb used MiXCR to reprocess the 5' RACE reads, holding one entry per CDR3 protein. Of around 1.1 million distinct CDR3 sequences in the sample, around two fifths were seen once. The sequencing sample was made of blood. These TCRs come from a young man in good health.

This chain joins TRBV21-1 and TRBJ2-7. TRBV21-1 is given as a pseudogene. This CDR3 is built from 14 residues. In DNA, the CDR3 is TGTGCCAGCAGCAAATGGGTCGAAAGCTACGAGCAGTACTTC. As protein: CASSKWVESYEQYF.

V and J are TRBV4-2 and TRBJ2-2; 7 positions match TRBD1. The CDR3 is 15 residues long. V lost 0 bases to trimming and J lost 5 bases; unmatched junction nucleotides: 3. Germline values: CDR1 LGHNA, CDR2 YNFKEQ. The CDR3 spells CASSQDRGRTGELFF. The CDR3 nucleotides read TGTGCCAGCAGCCAAGACAGGGGGAGAACCGGGGAGCTGTTTTTT.

The chain is built from TRBV7-9 and TRBJ1-1, with D possibly matching TRBD1 (5 bases). Germline CDR1 is SEHNR and CDR2 is FQNEAQ (reference sequence). Between the trimmed V and J ends, which lost 5 bases and 3 bases, there was a span of 13 bases. The CDR3 runs to 14 residues. CDR3 nucleotides: TGTGCCAGCAGCCATGGGGGGTCGGACACTGAAGCTTTCTTT. It translates to CASSHGGSDTEAFF.

The rearrangement joins TRBV6-5 to TRBJ2-7, with D tentatively TRBD1 or TRBD2 (6 bases each). The J call may be mistaken, given a closer DNA end match to TRBJ2-5. This CDR3 comprises 15 residues. Per the germline V gene, CDR1 is MNHEY and CDR2 is SVGAGI. CDR3 sequence (DNA): TGTGCCAGCAGTGAGGGGTTGGGGGGCTTTGGGACCCAGTACTTC. It translates to CASSEGLGGFGTQYF.

This clonotype was recorded a few times. The V gene is TRBV27, the J gene TRBJ2-3, with TRBD2 identical over 8 bases. The CDR3 spans 16 residues. The V and J ends lost 3 bases and 3 bases, in that order; junction bases with no gene match: 8. The germline CDR1 and CDR2 sequences are MNHEY and SMNVEV (reference sequence). Written as DNA, the CDR3 is TGTGCCAGCAGTTTTTTGACTACGGGGGGGACAGATACGCAGTATTTT. Amino acid sequence: CASSFLTTGGTDTQYF.

The chain is built from TRBV7-8 and TRBJ1-1, with a weak D call TRBD1 (6 bases). CDR1 and CDR2 from the germline V gene are SGHVS and FQNEAQ. CDR3 size: 12 residues. V lost 1 base, J lost 12 bases, and 12 bases lay in between. This CDR3 is CASSLGGGGPFF. In DNA, the CDR3 is TGTGCCAGCAGCTTAGGCGGAGGGGGGCCTTTCTTT.

The chain couples TRBV6-2 or TRBV6-3 to TRBJ2-1; D might be TRBD1 (6 bases). The CDR3 spans 18 residues. Germline CDR1 reads MNHEY; CDR2 reads SVGEGT. Trimming removed 0 bases at V and 0 bases at J, with 15 bases between. CDR3: CASSYSVGGTFSYNEQFF. CDR3 bases: TGTGCCAGCAGTTACTCGGTAGGGGGTACGTTCTCCTACAATGAGCAGTTCTTC.

The gene calls are TRBV6-1 and TRBJ1-1; a possible D gene is TRBD1 (6 bases). The length of the CDR3 is 12 residues. Trimming took 11 bases from V and 3 from J, leaving 13 bases between them. Germline V gives CDR1 MNHNS, CDR2 SASEGT. The CDR3 region has the DNA TGTGCCGGACGGACAGAGGACACTGAAGCTTTCTTT. Amino acids: CAGRTEDTEAFF.

J is TRBJ1-5 and V is TRBV18; D remains ambiguous. CDR1 is KGHSH, CDR2 LQKENI, per germline. This CDR3 is built from 16 residues. V gave up 5 bases and J gave up 1 base, with 15 bases separating them. CDR3 bases: TGTGCCAGCTCAGCCCAGGAGTTTATGAGCAATCAGCCCCAGCATTTT. This codes for CASSAQEFMSNQPQHF.

This clonotype was observed a single time. This chain links TRBV11-1 with TRBJ1-2, with unresolved D. Per germline, CDR1 SGHAT and CDR2 FQDESV (reference sequence). Trimming left V 3 bases short and J 5 bases short, with 7 bases between. The CDR3 runs to 12 residues. DNA of the CDR3: TGTGCCAGCAGCTTTATCCCTTATGGCTACACCTTC. Its translation: CASSFIPYGYTF.

The chain recombines TRBV6-5 with TRBJ1-2; TRBD1 might be the D (6 bases). In germline, CDR1 is MNHEY, CDR2 SVGAGI. The CDR3 has 13 residues. The germline V and J ends were trimmed by 6 bases and 4 bases, with 12 bases remaining between them. The CDR3 reads CASRTGRGYGYTF. The CDR3 DNA is TGTGCCAGCAGGACAGGTCGTGGCTATGGCTACACCTTC.

This chain links TRBV29-1 with TRBJ2-7; 11 bases fit TRBD2. The CDR3 totals 13 residues. The V gene's germline CDR1 is SQVTM and CDR2 ANQGSEA. The trim removed 6 bases at V and 0 bases at J, leaving 1 base unmatched. The CDR3 bases are TGCAGCGTCCTAGCGGGGGGCTCCTACGAGCAGTACTTC. As protein: CSVLAGGSYEQYF.

The rearrangement joins TRBV7-2 to TRBJ1-5; D is uncertain. Per germline, CDR1 SGHTA and CDR2 FQGNSA. V lost 10 bases, J lost 7 bases, and 17 bases lay in between. The CDR3 spans 13 residues. The DNA of the CDR3 is TGTGCCACCCAGCTTAGTGGGGAACAGCCCCAGCATTTT. It yields the protein CATQLSGEQPQHF.

Only a few counts were recorded for this clonotype. J is TRBJ2-2 and V is TRBV13; D gene unclear. Germline V lookup: CDR1 PRHDT, CDR2 FYEKMQ (reference sequence). V lost 5 bases and J 6 bases, leaving 10 bases between the germline ends. The CDR3 is made up of 13 amino acids. In DNA, the CDR3 is TGTGCCAGCAGCCCGATTAGTGCCGGGGAGCTGTTTTTT. This translates into CASSPISAGELFF.

The table lists this clonotype with a few counts. The chain joins TRBV2 to TRBJ1-2, with 7 nucleotides matching TRBD1. CDR1 is SNHLY, CDR2 FYNNEI, per germline. The CDR3 sequence is 16 residues long. Trimming took 9 bases from V and 3 from J; bases not matched to a gene: 16. CDR3 sequence: CARLHDFMTGYYGYTF. Written as DNA, the CDR3 is TGTGCCAGACTCCACGATTTTATGACAGGGTACTATGGCTACACCTTC.

The table lists this clonotype with a few counts. J is TRBJ1-4 and V is TRBV20-1; D ambiguous. Germline loops: CDR1 DFQATT, CDR2 SNEGSKA (reference sequence). There are 14 residues in the CDR3. V lost 0 bases and J lost 8, with 13 bases in between. The CDR3 bases are TGCAGTGCTAGAGATCCCGCTGGAGTGGAAAAACTGTTTTTT. Amino acids: CSARDPAGVEKLFF.